This TCR beta chain was sequenced in a study of blood T cell repertoires in COVID-19. Libraries were prepared by immunoSEQ multiplex PCR; TCRdb keeps only in-frame clonotypes and omits some of them. The sample comprises more than 200,000 clones, about 80% of which are singletons, and 1.8% rests with the top ten. Specimen: PBMCs or T cells enriched from blood (not recorded which). This clonotype originated in a man between 60 and 70 years old who had recovered from COVID-19.

The CDR3 DNA sequence: TGTGCCAGCAGCCAGGGGGGTCCCTACGAGCAGTACTTC. Residues: CASSQGGPYEQYF. The rearrangement joins TRBV7-9 to TRBJ2-7, with a weak D call TRBD1 (7 bases). V lost 5 bases and J 2 bases, leaving 10 bases between the germline ends. Germline V gene data show CDR1 as SEHNR and CDR2 as FQNEAQ (reference sequence). CDR3 size: 13 residues. Full variable domain (remainder filled in from reference TRBV7-9 and TRBJ2-7): DTGVSQNPRHKITKRGQNVTFRCDPISEHNRLYWYRQTLGQGPEFLTYFQNEAQLEKSRLLSDRFSAERPKGSFSTLEIQRTEQGDSAMYLCASSQGGPYEQYFGPGTRLTVT.